Many counts were recorded for the clone carrying this TCR beta chain. TCRdb independently ran MiXCR on the RT-PCR reads; one entry per CDR3 protein. The profile shows a few hundred thousand distinct CDR3 sequences, approximately 11% of them singletons. This entry is derived from a study of response to subunit inactivated influenza vaccine. V lost 4 bases and J lost 0; bases outside the gene matches: 7. Germline CDR1 and CDR2: SGHRS and YFSETQ. The CDR3 covers 16 residues. A further study also used this sample, focusing on T cells expressing NK-cell markers. That investigation notes: Generation of TCR beta cDNA was performed by 5'RACE template switching incorporating UMIs. No clear determination of HCMV specificity was made for expanded NKG2C+ T cell clones.

The sample in question was PBMCs from blood, obtained on the day of vaccination. The J gene is TRBJ2-1, the V gene TRBV5-1; 7 bases agree with TRBD1. The clonotype originates from a man in his fifties or sixties who received an inactivated influenza vaccine. DNA of the CDR3: TGCGCCAGCAGCCAAGGGACAGTTAGCTCCTACAATGAGCAGTTCTTC. Amino acid sequence: CASSQGTVSSYNEQFF.